This is a list of T cell receptor beta chains from one sample in a study of T-cell memory formation after mild COVID-19. A single record per CDR3 protein comes from TCRdb applying MiXCR to the 5' RACE reads. The sample includes 300,000 to 400,000 distinct CDR3 sequences, over 25% of them seen just once. Input material: PBMCs or a T cell subset sorted from them (not recorded which). The receptors stem from an adult woman who had mild COVID-19 (a few samples of this study predate the infection). Cell type and time point are not known. Both conserved end residues are part of each CDR3. The order of the fields is CDR3 length, clone size, D gene, J gene, V gene, CDR3 DNA, CDR3 protein. The D gene is left open where the match is weak. Size values are once, few and many counts, or a class for expanded clones, and some rows have none.

15 few NA TRBJ1-1 TRBV20-1 TGCAGTGCTAGAGATCGTATAGGTCGGGGGACTGAAGCTTTCTTT CSARDRIGRGTEAFF
15 NA NA TRBJ2-7 TRBV7-9 TGTGCCAGCAGCTTAGGGCTAGGTGAAACCTACGAGCAGTACTTC CASSLGLGETYEQYF
12 NA NA TRBJ1-1 TRBV7-9 TGTGCCAGCAGCTTAGGGGGAAACCGAGCTTTCTTT CASSLGGNRAFF
18 NA NA TRBJ2-5 TRBV9 TGTGCCAGCAGCGTGAACACCGCAAGGACGGGGATTCAAGAGACCCAGTACTTC CASSVNTARTGIQETQYF
16 NA NA TRBJ2-3 TRBV5-1 TGCGCCAGCAGCCCTGGTCCCAAAGCTAGCACAGATACGCAGTATTTT CASSPGPKASTDTQYF
15 NA TRBD1 TRBJ1-2 TRBV2 TGTGCCAGCAGAGACAGGGCAGGGGGTGTCTATGGCTACACCTTC CASRDRAGGVYGYTF
14 few NA TRBJ2-7 TRBV27 TGTGCCAGCAGTTTACAGGGAGCTTCCCACGAGCAGTACTTC CASSLQGASHEQYF
14 NA NA TRBJ2-2 TRBV9 TGTGCCAGCAGCGTAGTTCAGGGCACCGGGGAGCTGTTTTTT CASSVVQGTGELFF
14 NA TRBD2 TRBJ2-7 TRBV20-1 TGCAGTGCTGGGGTAGCGGGAGGAGATTACGAGCAGTACTTC CSAGVAGGDYEQYF
16 few NA TRBJ2-2 TRBV7-6 TGTGCCAGCAGCTTATACGGTCGGGGCGCTTCAGGGGAGCTGTTTTTT CASSLYGRGASGELFF
14 NA NA TRBJ1-2 TRBV7-9 TGTGCCAGCAGCTTAGGGGCAGGACTCTATGGCTACACCTTC CASSLGAGLYGYTF
14 NA TRBD2 TRBJ2-5 TRBV29-1 TGCAGCGTTGAAAAGGCGGGAGGGCAAGAGACCCAGTACTTC CSVEKAGGQETQYF
14 NA TRBD2 TRBJ2-7 TRBV27 TGTGCCAGCATCAGAAGAGCGGGAGGGCGGGAGCAGTACTTC CASIRRAGGREQYF
14 NA NA TRBJ2-1 TRBV7-9 TGTGCCAGCAGCCCCCCCTGGGCAGACAATGAGCAGTTCTTC CASSPPWADNEQFF
15 few TRBD2 TRBJ2-1 TRBV5-5 TGTGCCAGCAGCTTGGACGGGAGGGTCCACAATGAGCAGTTCTTC CASSLDGRVHNEQFF